The entry below gives a single T cell receptor beta chain sequence along with its context. These data are taken from a study of T cells in Graves' hyperthyroidism and ophthalmopathy. TCR beta CDR3 region amplification was performed from RNA transcripts. The TCR CDR3 first-round RT-PCR relied on the HTBI primer set. A single record per CDR3 protein comes from TCRdb applying MiXCR to the multiplex PCR reads. The profile shows under 350,000 distinct CDR3 sequences, around a sixth of them singletons. CDR3 length equals 13 residues. V was trimmed by 6 bases and J by 3 bases, leaving 11 bases between them. This clonotype originated in a woman between 50 and 59 years old with Graves' hyperthyroidism. Sequenced: blood. V is TRBV12-3 or TRBV12-4 and J is TRBJ1-1, with a possible D match to TRBD1 (5 bases). CDR3 protein: CASSPRQYTEAFF. The CDR3 region has the DNA TGTGCCAGCAGCCCCCGACAGTACACTGAAGCTTTCTTT.